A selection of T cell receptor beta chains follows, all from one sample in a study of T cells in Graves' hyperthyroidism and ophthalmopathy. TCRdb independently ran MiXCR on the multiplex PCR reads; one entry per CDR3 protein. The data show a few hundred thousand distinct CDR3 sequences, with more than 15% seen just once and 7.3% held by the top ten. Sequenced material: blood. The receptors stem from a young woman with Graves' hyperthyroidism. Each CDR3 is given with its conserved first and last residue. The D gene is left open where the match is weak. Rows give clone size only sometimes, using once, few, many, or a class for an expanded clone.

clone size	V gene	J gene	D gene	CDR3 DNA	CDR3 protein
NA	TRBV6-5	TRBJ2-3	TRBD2	TGTGCCAGCAGTTACTCGCCAGCGGGGTCTAGCACAGATACGCAGTATTTT	CASSYSPAGSSTDTQYF
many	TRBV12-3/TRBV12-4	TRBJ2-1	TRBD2	TGTGCCAGCAGTTTAGAAGGCGGGAGGGCCTTCAATGAGCAGTTCTTC	CASSLEGGRAFNEQFF
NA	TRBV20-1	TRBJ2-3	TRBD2	TGCAGTGCCACCGGGACTAGCGGGGCCACAGATACGCAGTATTTT	CSATGTSGATDTQYF
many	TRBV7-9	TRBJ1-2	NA	TGTGCCAGCAGCCCAGTTACGTTAATAGGGGCCGGCTACACCTTC	CASSPVTLIGAGYTF
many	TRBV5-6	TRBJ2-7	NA	TGTGCCAGCAGTCACAGGGCTGGGGAGCAGTACTTC	CASSHRAGEQYF
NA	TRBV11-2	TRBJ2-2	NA	TGTGCCAGCAGCACCACGGTCCCCGGGGAGCTGTTTTTT	CASSTTVPGELFF
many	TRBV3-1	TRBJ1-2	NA	TGTGCCAGCAGCCAAAGGGGTGCCAATGGCTACACCTTC	CASSQRGANGYTF
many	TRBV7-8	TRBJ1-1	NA	TGTGCCAGCAGTTTCCTGGGCCGGAACACTGAAGCTTTCTTT	CASSFLGRNTEAFF
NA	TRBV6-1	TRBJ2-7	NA	TGTGCCAGCAGTGACCCGGGACGGGGAGGCGAGCAGTACTTC	CASSDPGRGGEQYF
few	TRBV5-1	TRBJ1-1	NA	TGCGCCAGCAGCTTGCCAGGGTATGGGGCTTTCTTT	CASSLPGYGAFF
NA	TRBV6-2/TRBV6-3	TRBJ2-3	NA	TGTGCCAGCAGCAGGGACTCCCCCACCGCGCAGTATTTT	CASSRDSPTAQYF
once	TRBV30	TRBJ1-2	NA	TGTGCCTGGAATCCGGGATCCAACTATGGCTACACCTTC	CAWNPGSNYGYTF
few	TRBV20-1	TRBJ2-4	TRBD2	TGCAGTGCTAGAGATACCGGACTAGCGGGACTAGCCAAAAACATTCAGTACTTC	CSARDTGLAGLAKNIQYF
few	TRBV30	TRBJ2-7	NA	TGTGCCTGGAAAAAAGGGCAATCGGGTCGCTACGAGCAGTACTTC	CAWKKGQSGRYEQYF
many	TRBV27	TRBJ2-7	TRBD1	TGTGCCAGCAGTTGGGGACAGGGGGCGGAGCAGTACTTC	CASSWGQGAEQYF
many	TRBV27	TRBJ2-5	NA	TGTGCCAGCAGTTCTGTGGCCCAAGAGACCCAGTACTTC	CASSSVAQETQYF
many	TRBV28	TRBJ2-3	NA	TGTGCCAGCAGTCACCACCCGCGGGGTAACACAGATACGCAGTATTTT	CASSHHPRGNTDTQYF
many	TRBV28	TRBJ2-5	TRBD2	TGTGCCAGCAGTCCCACCTCCCCAGCGGGAGAACGGGAGACCCAGTACTTC	CASSPTSPAGERETQYF
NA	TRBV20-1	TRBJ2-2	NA	TGCAGTGCTAGTCGAGGGAGGGGGGAGCCGTTTTTT	CSASRGRGEPFF
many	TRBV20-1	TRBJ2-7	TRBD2	TGCAGTGCTAGAGACTCTAGCGGTTCCTTCTACGAGCAGTACTTC	CSARDSSGSFYEQYF
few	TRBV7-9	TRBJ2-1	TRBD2	TGTGCCACGGACCCTAATAGCGGGAGAGCCCTCTACAATGAGCAGTTCTTC	CATDPNSGRALYNEQFF
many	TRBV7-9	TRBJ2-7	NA	TGTGCCAGCAGCTCGGGGAGAGGTGTTTCGGGACTCCACTACGAGCAGTACTTC	CASSSGRGVSGLHYEQYF
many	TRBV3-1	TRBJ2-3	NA	TGTGCCAGCAGCCAAGAGTCCTCACCCGGGGATACGCAGTATTTT	CASSQESSPGDTQYF
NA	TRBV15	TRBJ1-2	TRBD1	TGTGCCACCAGCACAGACAGGGGAGGGCGAGGCTACACCTTC	CATSTDRGGRGYTF
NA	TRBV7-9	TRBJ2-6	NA	TGTGCCAGCAACTTGTCCAGGGCAGATCGGTCTGGGGCCAACGTCCTGACTTTC	CASNLSRADRSGANVLTF
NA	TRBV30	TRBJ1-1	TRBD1	TGTGCCGGAAAAACAGGGGACACTGAAGCTTTCTTT	CAGKTGDTEAFF
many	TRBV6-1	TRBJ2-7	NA	TGTGCCAGCAGCTCCCCAGGAATCCTAGGCTCCTACGAGCAGTACTTC	CASSSPGILGSYEQYF